Listed below are T cell receptor beta chains from one sample, sequenced in a study of beta chain features in type 1 diabetes. Profiled with immunoSEQ multiplex PCR; TCRdb holds only in-frame clones, not every one. This sample has around 260,000 clones, with around 24% found just once. The sample comprised naive CD4+ T cells from blood. The receptor set was obtained from a woman aged 25-40 years with type 1 diabetes. The CDR3 runs from the conserved cysteine through the conserved F or W. The order of the fields is V gene, J gene, D gene, clone size, CDR3 DNA, CDR3 protein. A D gene is named only where the DNA matches it firmly. The size field is filled for only some rows; it gives once, few, many or a size class.

TRBV6-1	TRBJ2-5	TRBD1	few	TGTGCCAGCAGTGCAGGACACAGGGGGCGCGTGGAGACCCAGTACTTC	CASSAGHRGRVETQYF
TRBV25-1	TRBJ2-3	-	few	TGTGCCAGCAGTGATACGGGGACTAGCACAGATACGCAGTATTTT	CASSDTGTSTDTQYF
TRBV18	TRBJ2-3	-	once	TGTGCCAGCTCACCGACAGATCCCACAGATACGCAGTATTTT	CASSPTDPTDTQYF
TRBV9	TRBJ2-1	TRBD2	few	TGTGCCAGCAGCGCCCCAGGGACTAGCGGATACAATGAGCAGTTCTTC	CASSAPGTSGYNEQFF
TRBV30	TRBJ1-2	TRBD1	-	TGTGCCTGGAGTGTGGGTAGGGGGCACAGCCCGTTGGGGAATGGCTACACCTTC	CAWSVGRGHSPLGNGYTF
TRBV11-2	TRBJ1-4	-	-	TGTGCCAGCAGAGTGGGGGGGTATGATGAAAAACTGTTTTTT	CASRVGGYDEKLFF
TRBV7-3	TRBJ2-3	TRBD1	few	TGTGCCAGCAGCTCCGGGACAGGGGCCACAGATACGCAGTATTTT	CASSSGTGATDTQYF
TRBV18	TRBJ2-1	TRBD1	-	TGTGCCAGCTTGGACGGGACAGGGGGCTACAATGAGCAGTTCTTC	CASLDGTGGYNEQFF
TRBV23-1	TRBJ1-1	-	-	TGCGCCAGCAGTCACCGAAGGGGAGGTGGCACTGAAGCTTTCTTT	CASSHRRGGGTEAFF
TRBV7-2	TRBJ2-5	TRBD2	-	TGTGCCAGCAGCCGGGACGGGGGGGAGACCCAGTACTTC	CASSRDGGETQYF
TRBV6-5	TRBJ1-2	TRBD1	-	TGTGCCAGCAGTTACCAGGGACAGGCTCTCTATGGCTACACCTTC	CASSYQGQALYGYTF
TRBV29-1	TRBJ2-7	TRBD1	-	TGCAGCGCTCAACCGGACAGGTCCTACGAGCAGTACTTC	CSAQPDRSYEQYF
TRBV18	TRBJ1-2	TRBD1	once	TGTGCCAGCTCACGTCAGGACAGGGGGCGCGATGGCTACACCTTC	CASSRQDRGRDGYTF
TRBV7-3	TRBJ2-2	-	-	TGTGCCAGCAGCTTACAGGGAAGGATTTCCGGGGAGCTGTTTTTT	CASSLQGRISGELFF
TRBV7-9	TRBJ2-5	TRBD2	few	TGTGCCAGCAGCGAAGGGACTAGCGGGACGGAAGAGACCCAGTACTTC	CASSEGTSGTEETQYF
TRBV4-1	TRBJ1-1	TRBD1	-	TGCGCCAGCAGCCGACGGGACAGAATAATCCTCACTGAAGCTTTCTTT	CASSRRDRIILTEAFF
TRBV18	TRBJ2-5	-	-	TGTGCCAGCTCACCACCTACTATGTACCAAGAGACCCAGTACTTC	CASSPPTMYQETQYF
TRBV5-1	TRBJ2-7	-	-	TGCGCCAGCAGCCCAGGTTTCTCCTACGAGCAGTACTTC	CASSPGFSYEQYF
TRBV23-1	TRBJ2-1	-	-	TGCGCCAGCAGTCGACTAGATAATGAGCAGTTCTTC	CASSRLDNEQFF
TRBV5-1	TRBJ1-2	TRBD1	few	TGCGCCAGCAGCCGACAGGGCGATGGCTACACCTTC	CASSRQGDGYTF
TRBV18	TRBJ2-1	TRBD1	few	TGTGCCAGCTCACACCGGGACAGGACTTACAATGAGCAGTTCTTC	CASSHRDRTYNEQFF
TRBV7-6	TRBJ2-2	TRBD1	few	TGTGCCAGCAGCTCAAGGGTACTGTCCTGGACAGGCGGAACCGGGGAGCTGTTTTTT	CASSSRVLSWTGGTGELFF
TRBV5-1	TRBJ1-5	-	-	TGCGCCAGCAGCTTGGCCGGGGATCAGCCCCAGCATTTT	CASSLAGDQPQHF
TRBV10-3	TRBJ1-4	-	-	TGTGCCATCAGTGGGGCAGCCAATGAAAAACTGTTTTTT	CAISGAANEKLFF
TRBV7-9	TRBJ1-5	-	-	TGTGCCAGCAGCCTTAGTGGGGCGAGGGGGAATCAGCCCCAGCATTTT	CASSLSGARGNQPQHF
TRBV5-6	TRBJ2-5	TRBD2	-	TGTGCCAGCAGCTTGTATGGCGGGAGGGCCCTCCAAGAGACCCAGTACTTC	CASSLYGGRALQETQYF
TRBV6-5	TRBJ2-1	TRBD1	-	TGTGCCACCTGGGACAGGGGAGGCCACAATGAGCAGTTCTTC	CATWDRGGHNEQFF
TRBV6-5	TRBJ1-1	TRBD1	-	TGTGCCACTGGGACAGGGTTCACTGAAGCTTTCTTT	CATGTGFTEAFF